This T cell receptor (beta chain) was retrieved from a study of cytomegalovirus exposure and HLA in healthy donors. Across the whole study: A later analysis reported the same platform for the 100 to 150 validation repertoires and the 666 first-cohort repertoires. Study results and limitations: Reports described diagnosis of cytomegalovirus status by the classifier as highly specific and sensitive. A few chains tied to CMV proved CMV antigen-specific in vitro. Despite most TCR sequences being rare, some public TCRs occurred in many donors.

Points on this clone: Its antigen is as yet unknown.

Clones were read by immunoSEQ multiplex PCR, and TCRdb kept only the in-frame ones, dropping some. The table lists about 54,000 clones, roughly 87% of them singletons. CDR1 is SGHDT and CDR2 is YYEEEE in the germline V gene. The CDR3 is 16 amino acids. The V gene end was trimmed by 1 base and the J gene end by 7 bases; junction bases not matched to a gene: 10. The receptor was derived from a woman between 18 and 30 years old in good health and CMV-seropositive. The sequencing input was PBMCs. This chain links TRBV5-6 with TRBJ1-5; TRBD1 aligns across 8 bases. This CDR3 reads CASSLFLDRVGQPQHF. In DNA, the CDR3 is TGTGCCAGCAGCTTGTTCTTGGACAGGGTCGGCCAGCCCCAGCATTTT. The full variable domain, completed using reference TRBV5-6 and TRBJ1-5, is DAGVTQSPTHLIKTRGQQVTLRCSPKSGHDTVSWYQQALGQGPQFIFQYYEEEERQRGNFPDRFSGHQFPNYSSELNVNALLLGDSALYLCASSLFLDRVGQPQHFGDGTRLSIL.